One and the same sample provided the 12 T cell receptor beta chains below, sequenced in a study of blood T cell repertoires in COVID-19. Assay: immunoSEQ multiplex PCR; the TCRdb copy retains only in-frame clones and omits some. The sample consists of more than 95,000 clones, about four fifths of them appearing once. What was sequenced was peripheral blood. These TCRs come from a man aged 25-45 years with COVID-19, enrolled during active disease.

The gene calls are TRBV18 and TRBJ1-2; D ambiguous. V was trimmed by 1 base and J by 6 bases, leaving 9 bases between them. The CDR3 runs to 13 residues. Germline V CDR1 and CDR2: KGHSH, LQKENI. CDR3 loop: CASSPRDTDGYTF. DNA for the CDR3: TGTGCCAGCTCACCACGTGACACCGATGGCTACACCTTC. Full variable domain (missing parts from reference TRBV18 and TRBJ1-2): NAGVMQNPRHLVRRRGQEARLRCSPMKGHSHVYWYRQLPEEGLKFMVYLQKENIIDESGMPKERFSAEFPKEGPSILRIQQVVRGDSAAYFCASSPRDTDGYTFGSGTRLTVV.

The chain carries TRBV7-9 and TRBJ2-7; perhaps TRBD2 as D (6 bases). This CDR3 has 15 residues. V shed 8 bases and J shed 2 bases, with 19 bases lying between them. Germline CDR1 SEHNR, CDR2 FQNEAQ (reference sequence). CDR3 sequence (DNA): TGTGCCAGCGCTCCTACCGGGGGAGGCACCTACGAGCAGTACTTC. Encoded protein: CASAPTGGGTYEQYF.

The rearrangement links TRBV27 to TRBJ2-7; D remains ambiguous. V lost 2 bases to trimming and J lost 3 bases, with 14 bases between them. The length of the CDR3 is 15 residues. Germline V gene sequence: CDR1 MNHEY, CDR2 SMNVEV (reference sequence). The CDR3 nucleotides are TGTGCCAGCAGTTTAGAGGCGGTTCCGTACTACGAGCAGTACTTC. Residues: CASSLEAVPYYEQYF.

This clone was recorded only once. V usage is TRBV5-1 and J usage is TRBJ2-1; unclear D gene. Trimming took 3 bases from V and 6 from J, leaving 19 bases between them. The CDR3 consists of 16 residues. Germline lookup yields CDR1 SGHRS and CDR2 YFSETQ. CDR3 sequence reads: CASSSLIEEELNEQFF. For the CDR3, the DNA is TGCGCCAGCAGCTCCTTAATAGAAGAGGAACTCAATGAGCAGTTCTTC. Together with reference TRBV5-1 and TRBJ2-1, the CDR3 gives the full variable domain: KAGVTQTPRYLIKTRGQQVTLSCSPISGHRSVSWYQQTPGQGLQFLFEYFSETQRNKGNFPGRFSGRQFSNSRSEMNVSTLELGDSALYLCASSSLIEEELNEQFFGPGTRLTVL.

V gene TRBV6-6 combines with J gene TRBJ2-1; 11 bases fit TRBD1. With V trimmed by 7 bases and J by 7 bases, 6 bases remained unmatched. The CDR3 sequence is 14 residues long. Germline V gene data show CDR1 as MNHNY and CDR2 as SVGAGI (reference sequence). CDR3 sequence (DNA): TGTGCCAGCACCCAGGACAGGGGGCTTAATGAGCAGTTCTTC. It yields the protein CASTQDRGLNEQFF.

This rearrangement joins TRBV4-1 to TRBJ2-7, with 8 bases aligning to TRBD2. The CDR3 consists of 14 residues. J lost 2 bases, V lost 1 base, and 1 base had no gene match. Germline V gene sequence: CDR1 MGHRA, CDR2 YSYEKL. This chain's CDR3 is CASSQAGGAYEQYF. The DNA for the CDR3 is TGCGCCAGCAGCCAAGCGGGGGGGGCCTACGAGCAGTACTTC.

The rearrangement uses TRBV5-6 and TRBJ1-1; D gene uncertain. Germline V gives CDR1 SGHDT, CDR2 YYEEEE. Deletions cut 5 bases from V and 11 bases from J, with 19 bases between. The CDR3 has 13 amino acids. CDR3 amino acids: CASRLGGSGSAFF. CDR3 nucleotide sequence: TGTGCCAGCAGACTCGGAGGGAGTGGAAGTGCTTTCTTT.

This rearrangement joins TRBV4-1 to TRBJ2-1, with 7 bases lining up with TRBD2. CDR1 is MGHRA, CDR2 YSYEKL, per germline. CDR3 size: 14 residues. V was clipped by 3 bases and J by 10 bases; unmatched bases: 9. The CDR3 nucleotides read TGCGCCAGCAGCCACCAAAGATGGGAGGGGGAGCAGTTCTTC. Translation: CASSHQRWEGEQFF.

The chain employs TRBV19 and TRBJ1-1, with a tentative D call TRBD1 (5 bases). Deletions cut 9 bases from V and 5 bases from J, with 13 bases between. Germline V lookup: CDR1 LNHDA, CDR2 SQIVND (reference sequence). This CDR3 contains 12 residues. The DNA for the CDR3 is TGTGCCAGCTCAGGGTTACGGACTGAAGCTTTCTTT. Encoded protein: CASSGLRTEAFF.

The V call is TRBV19, the J call TRBJ2-7, with D possibly TRBD2 on 6 matching bases. Germline-derived CDR1 and CDR2 are LNHDA and SQIVND (reference sequence). The CDR3 is 14 amino acids. Trimming removed 3 bases at V and 3 bases at J, with 12 bases between. CDR3 loop: CASSIKPTSYEQYF. In DNA form, the CDR3 reads TGTGCCAGTAGTATTAAGCCGACTAGCTACGAGCAGTACTTC.

The sample holds one count of this clone. The V gene is TRBV18, the J gene TRBJ2-1; 9 bases fit TRBD2. V shed 6 bases, J shed 5 bases, and the junction held 11 bases outside the gene matches. The germline gives CDR1 KGHSH, CDR2 LQKENI. The CDR3 extends over 16 amino acids. The DNA of the CDR3 is TGTGCCAGCTCCCCCTTTAGCGGGGGTACCAACAATGAGCAGTTCTTC. Amino acids: CASSPFSGGTNNEQFF.

This clone was counted a few times. The rearrangement uses TRBV29-1 and TRBJ2-1; 12 nucleotides line up with TRBD2. J was trimmed by 6 bases and V by 4 bases; bases with no gene match: 7. This CDR3 has 15 residues. Germline V gene lookup returns CDR1 SQVTM and CDR2 ANQGSEA. The CDR3 protein is CSVGLLAGGSNEQFF. The CDR3 nucleotides read TGCAGCGTTGGCCTCCTAGCGGGGGGGAGCAATGAGCAGTTCTTC.